This TCR beta chain was captured by sequencing in a study of neurological immune-mediated disorders. This clonotype was observed at least ten times. Antigen unknown. Study-level results: None of the CDR3 amino acid sequences of expanded clones recurred across subjects, suggesting private repertoires in all groups.

5'RACE with 10-nucleotide random UMIs produced the cDNA. TCRdb used MiXCR to reprocess the 5' RACE reads, holding one entry per CDR3 protein. The sample includes under 90,000 distinct CDR3 sequences, around 9.9% of them seen just once. This CDR3 region has 15 residues. Germline CDR1 and CDR2: MDHEN and SYDVKM. V dropped 4 bases and J dropped 4; count of bases not matched to a gene: 8. What was sequenced was PBMCs. The clonotype originates from a middle-aged man in good health. The chain is built from TRBV28 and TRBJ2-3; 7 nucleotides line up with TRBD1. CDR3 in amino acids: CASSSPTGAADTQYF. The CDR3 DNA reads TGTGCCAGCAGTTCCCCCACAGGGGCCGCAGATACGCAGTATTTT.